This entry lists 29 T cell receptor beta chains sequenced from one sample in a study of T cell repertoires in cytomegalovirus infection. TCRdb re-derived calls from the reads in MiXCR, one entry per CDR3 protein. The sample lists about 210,000 distinct CDR3 sequences, roughly 6.5% seen once, with 5.5% to 8% in the top ten. Input material: PBMCs. The source is a human donor in good health (CMV status not recorded). Some clones in this sample may be carry-over from other donors' samples.

Of note for this clonotype: A read error is possible here, since a much larger clone lies one base away. The V gene is TRBV29-1, the J gene TRBJ1-1; D gene uncertain. V lost 7 bases to trimming and J lost 7 bases, with 16 bases between them. CDR3 length: 12 residues. Germline assignment: CDR1 SQVTM and CDR2 ANQGSEA. This CDR3 is CSGLVGGGEAFF. As DNA, the CDR3 is TGCAGCGGGCTAGTGGGCGGCGGTGAAGCTTTCTTT.

This clonotype was detected ten times or more. The chain employs TRBV12-3 or TRBV12-4 and TRBJ1-3, with a weak D call TRBD1 (6 bases). The V end lost 5 bases, the J end lost 2 bases, and 13 bases lay between the germline ends. The CDR3 loop spans 15 amino acids. Here the CDR3 DNA reads TGTGCCAGCAGTCAAACAGGGTCTCCTGGAAACACCATATATTTT. It codes for CASSQTGSPGNTIYF.

This clonotype was counted at least ten times. The V gene is TRBV20-1, the J gene TRBJ2-1; TRBD1 matches at 8 bases. CDR1 is DFQATT and CDR2 is SNEGSKA in the germline V gene (reference sequence). Germline trimming cut 5 bases from V and 7 bases from J; bases unmatched to any gene: 10. CDR3 length: 14 amino acids. The CDR3 DNA is TGCAGTGCTTTTACAGGGGGATGGGGGAATGAGCAGTTCTTC. Translation gives CSAFTGGWGNEQFF.

This clonotype was recorded many times. V usage is TRBV5-4 and J usage is TRBJ1-1; D is unclear. This CDR3 spans 15 amino acids. The V gene lost 4 bases and the J gene lost 4 bases, with 17 bases spanning the gap. In germline, CDR1 is SGHNT, CDR2 YYREEE (reference sequence). For the CDR3, the DNA is TGTGCCAGCAGCGGCAACGGGAGGAAGGGCACTGAAGCTTTCTTT. Protein sequence: CASSGNGRKGTEAFF.

The chain has TRBV5-6 and TRBJ2-2; D is undetermined. The V gene lost 0 bases and the J gene lost 9 bases, with 9 bases spanning the gap. CDR1 and CDR2 from the germline V gene are SGHDT and YYEEEE. The CDR3 extends over 13 amino acids. The CDR3 spells CASSLVRARELFF. Written as DNA, the CDR3 is TGTGCCAGCAGCTTGGTCCGGGCCCGGGAGCTGTTTTTT.

This clonotype was found many times. In DNA, the CDR3 is TGCAGTGCTAGACTCGGCCAGGGAACGCGGGAGACCCAGTACTTC. This sequence encodes CSARLGQGTRETQYF. The V and J genes are TRBV20-1 and TRBJ2-5, with TRBD1 as a possible D gene (5 bases). Germline CDR1 reads DFQATT; CDR2 reads SNEGSKA (reference sequence). The CDR3 has 15 amino acids. The V gene lost 2 bases and the J gene lost 5 bases, with 18 bases spanning the gap.

This clonotype was seen a few times. The CDR3 loop is CSARRGMNTEAFF. CDR3 DNA sequence: TGCAGTGCTAGGAGGGGTATGAACACTGAAGCTTTCTTT. The rearrangement joins TRBV20-1 to TRBJ1-1, with a possible D match to TRBD1 (5 bases). V was trimmed by 3 bases and J by 0 bases, leaving 8 bases between them. Per germline, CDR1 DFQATT and CDR2 SNEGSKA (reference sequence). The CDR3 has 13 residues.

V is TRBV12-3 or TRBV12-4 and J is TRBJ2-2, with 9 bases matching TRBD1. The CDR3 extends over 15 amino acids. The trim removed 11 bases at V and 6 bases at J, leaving 13 bases unmatched. CDR3 sequence: CAAALTGGPPGELFF. The CDR3 coding sequence is TGTGCCGCGGCGCTAACAGGGGGCCCTCCCGGGGAGCTGTTTTTT.

This clonotype has at least ten counts. The chain combines TRBV12-3 or TRBV12-4 with TRBJ1-2; D is unresolved. CDR3 length: 11 residues. The V end lost 6 bases, the J end lost 10 bases, and 12 bases lay between the germline ends. The CDR3 sequence is CASSPGVSYTF. The CDR3 DNA reads TGTGCCAGCAGCCCAGGAGTGTCCTACACCTTC.

This clonotype was detected ten times or more. This chain links TRBV6-1 with TRBJ2-3; tentative D call: TRBD2 (7 bases). Trimming pared 6 bases from V and 2 bases from J, leaving 12 bases between. The CDR3 runs to 14 residues. Germline V lookup: CDR1 MNHNS, CDR2 SASEGT. The CDR3 region is CASRGGQLTDTQYF. The CDR3 DNA follows: TGTGCCAGCAGGGGGGGGCAGCTCACAGATACGCAGTATTTT.

Many counts were recorded for this clonotype. The CDR3 loop reads CASSSTSGNTDTQYF. CDR3 DNA: TGTGCCAGCAGCTCGACTAGCGGAAATACAGATACGCAGTATTTT. The gene calls are TRBV5-6 and TRBJ2-3; 9 nucleotides align to TRBD2. The CDR3 covers 15 residues. With 3 bases clipped from V and 3 bases from J, the junction kept 5 bases outside the gene matches. Germline CDR1 and CDR2: SGHDT and YYEEEE.

Ten or more counts support this clonotype. The rearrangement uses TRBV28 and TRBJ1-2; D gene uncertain. The V end lost 5 bases, the J end lost 3 bases, and 10 bases lay between the germline ends. The germline V gene encodes CDR1 MDHEN and CDR2 SYDVKM. This CDR3 contains 13 residues. CDR3 DNA: TGTGCCAGCAGTACCCCGGTGGACTATGGCTACACCTTC. As protein: CASSTPVDYGYTF.

This clonotype was seen repeatedly, ten times or more. The genes are TRBV28 and TRBJ2-1, with a possible D match to TRBD2 (5 bases). V gave up 1 base and J gave up 5 bases, with 15 bases separating them. CDR1 and CDR2 from the germline V gene are MDHEN and SYDVKM. The CDR3 is 16 residues long. In nucleotides, the CDR3 is TGTGCCAGCAGTTTATTAGGACTTTCCGTCGACAATGAGCAGTTCTTC. It encodes CASSLLGLSVDNEQFF.

This clonotype appeared many times. This sequence joins TRBV6-2 or TRBV6-3 and TRBJ2-5, with a tentative D call TRBD1 (5 bases). There are 15 residues in the CDR3. Trimming took 2 bases from V and 5 from J, leaving 15 bases between them. CDR1 is MNHEY, CDR2 SVGEGT, per germline. The CDR3 nucleotides are TGTGCCAGCAGTTACGGGCCAGGGTCCGTGGAGACCCAGTACTTC. This translates into CASSYGPGSVETQYF.

This clonotype was counted ten times or more. V gene TRBV4-3 combines with J gene TRBJ2-7, with 13 bases aligning to TRBD2. The CDR3 extends over 17 amino acids. Germline V gene sequence: CDR1 LGHNA, CDR2 YSLEER. V was clipped by 2 bases and J by 2 bases; unmatched bases: 6. CDR3 residues: CASSQKGLAGRAYEQYF. Written as DNA, the CDR3 is TGCGCCAGCAGCCAAAAGGGACTAGCGGGGCGAGCCTACGAGCAGTACTTC.

This clonotype came up many times. The chain couples TRBV7-9 to TRBJ1-6; a weak D match, TRBD1 (6 bases). Per the germline V gene, CDR1 is SEHNR and CDR2 is FQNEAQ (reference sequence). There are 17 residues in the CDR3. V lost 1 base and J 8 bases, leaving 18 bases between the germline ends. The DNA of the CDR3 is TGTGCCAGCAGCTTAGTAGGGGGGCCCAAGTCGGATTCACCCCTCCACTTT. Protein sequence: CASSLVGGPKSDSPLHF. Full variable domain (missing parts from reference TRBV7-9 and TRBJ1-6): DTGVSQNPRHKITKRGQNVTFRCDPISEHNRLYWYRQTLGQGPEFLTYFQNEAQLEKSRLLSDRFSAERPKGSFSTLEIQRTEQGDSAMYLCASSLVGGPKSDSPLHFGNGTRLTVT.

The chain combines TRBV20-1 with TRBJ1-2, with 8 bases matching TRBD1. V shed 6 bases, J shed 5 bases, and the junction held 8 bases outside the gene matches. The CDR3 covers 13 residues. From germline, CDR1 is DFQATT and CDR2 SNEGSKA (reference sequence). The CDR3 DNA reads TGCAGTGCAGATGGGACAGGAGTTTATGGCTACACCTTC. Translated: CSADGTGVYGYTF.

This clonotype has only a few counts. The V and J genes are TRBV6-2 or TRBV6-3 and TRBJ1-1; D is possibly TRBD1 (6 bases). Trimming left V 6 bases short and J 9 bases short, with 17 bases between. From germline, CDR1 is MNHEY and CDR2 SVGEGT. This CDR3 is 13 amino acids long. The CDR3 here is CASSADSLRQAFF. The CDR3 DNA sequence: TGTGCCAGCAGCGCGGACAGCCTTAGACAAGCTTTCTTT.

This clonotype came up many times. The CDR3 nucleotides are TGTGCCAGCAGCTCAGCGGGGGGTAGCACAGATACGCAGTATTTT. Translation: CASSSAGGSTDTQYF. This chain links TRBV7-2 with TRBJ2-3; TRBD2 aligns across 9 bases. V shed 4 bases, J shed 0 bases, and the junction held 2 bases outside the gene matches. Germline V lookup: CDR1 SGHTA, CDR2 FQGNSA. The CDR3 consists of 15 residues.

This clonotype was counted many times. V is TRBV6-5 and J is TRBJ1-1; TRBD1 is a possible D gene (5 bases). Germline CDR1 MNHEY, CDR2 SVGAGI. This CDR3 has 15 residues. V was cut by 8 bases and J by 1 base, with 17 bases left in between. The CDR3, as DNA: TGTGCCAGCCGGAACGCCGGGACCAAGAACACTGAAGCTTTCTTT. Encoded protein: CASRNAGTKNTEAFF.

In its sample, this clonotype was seen many times. The V and J genes are TRBV20-1 and TRBJ2-5, with D perhaps being TRBD1 or TRBD2 (5 bases each). The CDR3 contains 12 residues. V was trimmed by 2 bases and J by 5 bases, leaving 9 bases between them. The germline CDR1 and CDR2 sequences are DFQATT and SNEGSKA (reference sequence). CDR3 sequence reads: CSARRGGETQYF. In DNA form, the CDR3 reads TGCAGTGCTAGAAGGGGCGGGGAGACCCAGTACTTC.

This clonotype was observed a handful of times. The chain couples TRBV3-1 to TRBJ2-2; D gene uncertain. Germline V gene lookup returns CDR1 LGHDT and CDR2 YNNKEL (reference sequence). Trimming stripped 1 base from V and 4 bases from J, with 7 bases between. This CDR3 is built from 14 residues. CDR3 coding DNA: TGTGCCAGCAGCCAAGTAGCAGGCACCGGGGAGCTGTTTTTT. It codes for CASSQVAGTGELFF.

The chain is built from TRBV27 and TRBJ1-1; D call uncertain. The CDR3 is 15 residues long. Germline V gene sequence: CDR1 MNHEY, CDR2 SMNVEV (reference sequence). Trimming removed 1 base at V and 1 base at J, with 10 bases between. CDR3 coding DNA: TGTGCCAGCAGTTTATTTACGGGAGGGAACACTGAAGCTTTCTTT. Its protein product is CASSLFTGGNTEAFF.

This clonotype was seen repeatedly, ten times or more. The chain combines TRBV2 with TRBJ1-2; no clear D. There are 15 residues in the CDR3. The germline V and J ends were trimmed by 4 bases and 4 bases, with 16 bases remaining between them. Germline assignment: CDR1 SNHLY and CDR2 FYNNEI. DNA of the CDR3: TGTGCCAGCAGTGCATACGAGGGAGGAGGCTATGGCTACACCTTC. As protein: CASSAYEGGGYGYTF.

This chain links TRBV5-1 with TRBJ2-6, with 9 bases that match TRBD1. The V and J ends lost 3 bases and 0 bases, in that order; junction bases with no gene match: 4. Germline V lookup: CDR1 SGHRS, CDR2 YFSETQ. The CDR3 contains 17 residues. The CDR3 is CASSSGQGSSGANVLTF. In DNA form, the CDR3 reads TGCGCCAGCAGCTCGGGACAGGGAAGCTCTGGGGCCAACGTCCTGACTTTC.

This rearrangement joins TRBV14 to TRBJ2-1, with TRBD2 identical over 9 bases. CDR1 and CDR2 (germline): SGHDN, FVKESK. CDR3 length: 18 residues. J gave up 4 bases and V 7 bases, and 17 bases lay outside the gene matches. This CDR3 is CASNRGGLSGGNYNEQFF. The CDR3 DNA follows: TGTGCCAGCAACCGCGGTGGCCTGAGCGGGGGGAATTACAATGAGCAGTTCTTC.

At least ten counts were recorded for this clonotype. V gene TRBV6-1 combines with J gene TRBJ2-7; possibly TRBD1 or TRBD2 for D (5 bases each). CDR1 and CDR2 from the germline V gene are MNHNS and SASEGT. The CDR3 runs 15 residues. The germline V and J ends were trimmed by 6 bases and 7 bases, with 22 bases remaining between them. The CDR3 sequence: CASSESTEGIREQYF. The CDR3 DNA is TGTGCCAGCAGCGAGTCGACCGAGGGGATTAGGGAGCAGTACTTC.

Many counts were recorded for this clonotype. The chain has TRBV19 and TRBJ2-7; TRBD1 is a possible D gene (6 bases). V was pared by 1 base and J by 6 bases, with 10 bases between. Germline-derived CDR1 and CDR2 are LNHDA and SQIVND (reference sequence). The CDR3 covers 13 residues. DNA of the CDR3: TGTGCCAGTAGTATAGGACAGGTGAGCGAGCAGTACTTC. Amino acids: CASSIGQVSEQYF.

Ten or more counts support this clonotype. In nucleotides, the CDR3 is TGTGCCAGCAGCCCGGGGACAGGGGGCGTCTCTGGGGCCAACGTCCTGACTTTC. Residues: CASSPGTGGVSGANVLTF. The chain employs TRBV7-2 and TRBJ2-6; 12 bases agree with TRBD1. CDR1 SGHTA and CDR2 FQGNSA come from the germline V gene. V lost 5 bases, J lost 0 bases, and 5 bases stayed unmatched. This CDR3 spans 18 amino acids.